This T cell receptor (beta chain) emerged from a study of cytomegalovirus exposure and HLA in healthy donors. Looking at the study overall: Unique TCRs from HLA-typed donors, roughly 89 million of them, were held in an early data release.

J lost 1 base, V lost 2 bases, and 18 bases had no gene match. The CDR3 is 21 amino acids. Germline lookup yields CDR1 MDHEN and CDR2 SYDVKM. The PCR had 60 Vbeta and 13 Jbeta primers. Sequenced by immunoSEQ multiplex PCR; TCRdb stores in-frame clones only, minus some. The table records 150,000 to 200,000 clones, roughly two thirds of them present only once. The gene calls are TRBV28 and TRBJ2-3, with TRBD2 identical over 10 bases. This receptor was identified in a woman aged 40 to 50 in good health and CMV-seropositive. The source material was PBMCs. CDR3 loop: CASSLLAGDEIQLYRTDTQYF. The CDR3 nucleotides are TGTGCCAGCAGTTTACTAGCGGGAGATGAGATTCAACTTTATCGCACAGATACGCAGTATTTT.